The rows below give T cell receptor beta chains drawn from one sample of a study of metastatic and nonmetastatic thyroid tumors. MiXCR re-clonotyped the PCR reads for TCRdb. This sample has over 10,000 clones, with about 22% found just once. Input material: blood. These TCRs come from a male donor with papillary thyroid cancer or a benign thyroid nodule (not recorded which). Some clones in this sample may be carry-over from other donors' samples. Both conserved end residues are trimmed from each CDR3. Where a row states a size, it is once, few, many or the class of an expanded clone; other rows omit it.

V gene	J gene	clone size	CDR3 protein
TRBV6-1	TRBJ1-6	medium-sized	ASSFGTDNSPLH
TRBV10-3	TRBJ2-5	few	AISVDKVETQY
TRBV12-3/TRBV12-4	TRBJ2-1	few	ASTSSYEQF
TRBV27	TRBJ1-1	-	ASSLGGRLEAF
TRBV2	TRBJ2-3	-	ASSDPGLAFTDTQY
TRBV7-8	TRBJ2-2	-	ASLPGLAYTGELF
TRBV6-2/TRBV6-3	TRBJ1-2	few	ASSVGPNYGYT
TRBV27	TRBJ2-7	few	ASRHGLGYEQY
TRBV6-2/TRBV6-3	TRBJ2-1	many	AITTSGGRNEQF
TRBV12-3/TRBV12-4	TRBJ1-2	-	ASSLKGFGYT
TRBV6-2/TRBV6-3	TRBJ1-5	-	ASNRESNQPQH
TRBV12-3/TRBV12-4	TRBJ1-3	few	ASSLQGGNTIY
TRBV27	TRBJ2-1	-	ASSFDVSREQF
TRBV20-1	TRBJ1-2	medium-sized	SARARDRGRLYYGYT
TRBV5-6	TRBJ2-1	once	ASSLFQGGSNEQF
TRBV5-1	TRBJ2-5	many	ASGTSVVHETQY
TRBV6-5	TRBJ2-1	-	ASSSPSGAGGYNEQF
TRBV4-2	TRBJ2-1	-	ASSQAGTGGPYNEQF
TRBV7-2	TRBJ1-2	few	ASSLGVLYGYT
TRBV5-6	TRBJ2-3	many	ASSPSGGAGDTQY
TRBV6-1	TRBJ1-2	medium-sized	ASRRLDREDGYT
TRBV28	TRBJ2-1	-	ASSFSYNEQF
TRBV7-8	TRBJ2-6	-	ASSLGPYSGANVLT
TRBV6-1	TRBJ2-1	-	ASMSGTTYNEQF
TRBV6-2/TRBV6-3	TRBJ1-2	-	ASSPGIYGYT
TRBV6-1	TRBJ1-2	few	ASSLGTVEGYT
TRBV19	TRBJ2-1	-	ASSIVNEQF
TRBV6-5	TRBJ2-2	few	ASSYFRDTGELF
TRBV28	TRBJ2-7	-	ASSGTGSPFYEQY
TRBV20-1	TRBJ2-7	medium-sized	SAAHSSGSMYEQY
TRBV20-1	TRBJ1-2	-	SARRTGNYGYT
TRBV6-1	TRBJ1-2	-	ASSRDASNYGYT
TRBV19	TRBJ2-2	few	ASLRLAGPYGELF
TRBV11-2	TRBJ2-1	-	ASSLLASYNEQF
TRBV4-3	TRBJ1-1	-	ASSLGRYLNTEAF
TRBV9	TRBJ1-1	-	ASSRGRLNTEAF
TRBV20-1	TRBJ2-2	-	SARLAVDTGELF
TRBV6-1	TRBJ2-1	few	ASSGLAGSNEQF
TRBV2	TRBJ2-2	-	ASSTGQGHTGELF
TRBV7-2	TRBJ2-1	many	ASSLVRANNEQF
TRBV6-1	TRBJ2-2	few	ASSQRGGHTGELF
TRBV29-1	TRBJ2-7	many	SVGAGVGSYEQY
TRBV19	TRBJ2-3	few	ATKRDSTDTQY
TRBV13	TRBJ2-1	-	ASSRRSGTGDYNEQF
TRBV6-5	TRBJ1-1	few	ASSYSGGATEAF
TRBV30	TRBJ2-2	-	AWSIYSHGELF
TRBV19	TRBJ1-1	-	ASSFDRGTEAF
TRBV6-1	TRBJ2-3	few	ASTKGASDTQY
TRBV6-2/TRBV6-3	TRBJ2-6	-	ASSRGGSGANVLT
TRBV6-1	TRBJ1-1	-	ASSEVPWGKTEAF
TRBV7-2	TRBJ1-2	-	ASSSGLVYGYT
TRBV6-1	TRBJ1-1	medium-sized	ASSSGQGETEAF
TRBV20-1	TRBJ1-5	-	SAGTGRQPQH
TRBV12-3/TRBV12-4	TRBJ2-2	few	ASIATRANTGELF
TRBV5-6	TRBJ1-5	many	ASSKGQGLYQPQH
TRBV11-1	TRBJ2-2	-	ASSSGGGELF